Sequencing of this T cell receptor (beta chain) was carried out in a study of blood T cell repertoires in COVID-19. Study-wide context: The United States, Italy and Spain provided the acute and convalescent COVID-19 samples. From T cells, B-cell-depleted T cells, or PBMCs came the material, which was cDNA or gDNA.

J lost 4 bases, V lost 3 bases, and 5 bases had no gene match. Per germline, CDR1 SGHNT and CDR2 YYREEE (reference sequence). This CDR3 has 14 residues. Profiled with immunoSEQ multiplex PCR; TCRdb holds only in-frame clones, not every one. The sample includes 62,000 or so clones, about 80% of them seen just once. The chain employs TRBV5-4 and TRBJ2-7; 9 bases line up with TRBD1. This receptor was identified in a man aged 60 to 75 with COVID-19, enrolled during active disease. The source material was peripheral blood. The CDR3 loop is CASSYGTGTYEQYF. The CDR3, as DNA: TGTGCCAGCAGCTACGGGACAGGGACGTACGAGCAGTACTTC.